These 27 T cell receptor beta chains were sequenced from one sample in a study of blood T cell repertoires in COVID-19. The protocol was immunoSEQ multiplex PCR, while the TCRdb copy is restricted to in-frame clones and leaves out a portion. This repertoire shows about 200,000 clones, roughly 88% found once; its top ten account for about 27%. The sequenced material came from peripheral blood. These receptors were collected from a middle-aged man with acute or convalescent COVID-19.

The chain joins TRBV7-9 to TRBJ2-1, with 8 bases fitting TRBD2. V was clipped by 8 bases and J by 5 bases; unmatched bases: 11. This CDR3 has 15 amino acids. Germline V lookup: CDR1 SEHNR, CDR2 FQNEAQ (reference sequence). DNA of the CDR3: TGTGCCAGCTCCACCCGGGAGGGCCTAAACAATGAGCAGTTCTTC. This codes for CASSTREGLNNEQFF.

The chain has TRBV15 and TRBJ1-6; D is unresolved. The CDR3 contains 14 residues. V lost 7 bases and J lost 3, with 10 bases in between. The germline V gene has CDR1 LNHNV and CDR2 YYDKDF (reference sequence). CDR3 DNA sequence: TGTGCCACCACCCTGAGCGTCTATAATTCACCCCTCCACTTT. Amino acids: CATTLSVYNSPLHF.

There are a few counts of this clone. The chain carries TRBV7-3 and TRBJ2-1, with 7 nucleotides matching TRBD2. This CDR3 has 14 residues. Germline CDR1 SGHTA, CDR2 FQGTGA. V gave up 3 bases and J gave up 6 bases; unmatched junction bases: 5. The CDR3 reads CASSLGGRSNEQFF. The CDR3, as DNA: TGTGCCAGCAGCTTGGGCGGGAGATCCAATGAGCAGTTCTTC.

This clone was seen a few times. The chain uses TRBV2 and TRBJ1-3; possible D gene TRBD1, 6 bases. This CDR3 contains 11 residues. V lost 4 bases, J lost 8 bases, and 6 bases lay in between. Germline V gene lookup returns CDR1 SNHLY and CDR2 FYNNEI. CDR3 bases: TGTGCCAGCAGTGGACAGGACACCATATATTTT. Translating gives CASSGQDTIYF.

This clone was seen only a few times. This chain connects TRBV9 to TRBJ1-2, with 9 positions matching TRBD1. The J segment lost 7 bases and the V segment lost 0 bases, leaving 7 bases of the junction unmatched. The CDR3 runs 15 residues. Germline V gene data show CDR1 as SGDLS and CDR2 as YYNGEE. DNA for the CDR3: TGTGCCAGCAGCGTAGATACAGGGGGCGTAAGTGGCTACACCTTC. Its translation: CASSVDTGGVSGYTF.

V is TRBV19 and J is TRBJ1-1; 8 bases are shared with TRBD1. The germline V gene has CDR1 LNHDA and CDR2 SQIVND (reference sequence). The CDR3 sequence is 13 residues long. The junction had 6 bases not matched to a gene; V was cut back by 5 bases and J by 7 bases. CDR3 nucleotide sequence: TGTGCCAGTAGTGTGACAGGGGAGATTGAAGCTTTCTTT. Translation gives CASSVTGEIEAFF. Complete variable domain (other parts from reference TRBV19 and TRBJ1-1): DGGITQSPKYLFRKEGQNVTLSCEQNLNHDAMYWYRQDPGQGLRLIYYSQIVNDFQKGDIAEGYSVSREKKESFPLTVTSAQKNPTAFYLCASSVTGEIEAFFGQGTRLTVV.

The CDR3: CASSSQTGIRNEQFF. The CDR3 region has the DNA TGTGCCAGCAGCTCCCAGACAGGGATTCGCAATGAGCAGTTCTTC. The chain is built from TRBV7-2 and TRBJ2-1; 7 bases align to TRBD1. V dropped 4 bases and J dropped 6; count of bases not matched to a gene: 9. The germline CDR1 and CDR2 sequences are SGHTA and FQGNSA. This CDR3 spans 15 amino acids.

Regarding this clone: Other nucleotide sequences from this sample produce the same CDR3. The CDR3 coding sequence is TGTGCCAGCAGCCCCACCGGGTATGGCTACACCTTC. Amino acid sequence: CASSPTGYGYTF. The chain joins TRBV14 to TRBJ1-2, with D unresolved. The germline V gene encodes CDR1 SGHDN and CDR2 FVKESK. V lost 4 bases, J lost 5 bases, and 8 bases lay in between. CDR3 size: 12 residues.

This clone has more than one count but fewer than ten. The chain joins TRBV5-5 to TRBJ1-3; D is unclear. V was pared by 0 bases and J by 0 bases, with 16 bases between. Germline V gives CDR1 SGHKS, CDR2 YYEKEE (reference sequence). CDR3 length equals 18 residues. CDR3 sequence: CASSLVAQDRFSGNTIYF. The CDR3 bases are TGTGCCAGCAGCTTGGTAGCGCAGGACCGGTTCTCTGGAAACACCATATATTTT.

The genes are TRBV30 and TRBJ2-7, with 8 positions matching TRBD1. This CDR3 is built from 15 residues. Germline-derived CDR1 and CDR2 are GTSNPN and SVGIG (reference sequence). V shed 4 bases, J shed 0 bases, and the junction held 8 bases outside the gene matches. The CDR3 DNA follows: TGTGCCTGGACCATCCGGGACAGGAGCTCCTACGAGCAGTACTTC. Translation gives CAWTIRDRSSYEQYF.

This clone came up once. The chain has TRBV3-1 (or the pseudogene TRBV3-2) and TRBJ2-2, with D possibly matching TRBD2 (6 bases). The CDR3 totals 16 residues. Trimming took off 4 bases at V and 6 bases at J, with 18 bases between the two ends. Per germline, CDR1 LGHDT and CDR2 YNNKEL (reference sequence). The CDR3 nucleotides read TGTGCCAGCAGCCCCCTGTCCCAAACTAGCTCCGGGGAGCTGTTTTTT. It translates to CASSPLSQTSSGELFF.

The rearrangement joins TRBV19 to TRBJ1-2; D is unresolved. The CDR3 contains 10 residues. Trimming removed 9 bases at V and 1 base at J, with 3 bases between. Germline lookup yields CDR1 LNHDA and CDR2 SQIVND (reference sequence). CDR3 nucleotides: TGTGCCAGCAATAACTATGGCTACACCTTC. This translates into CASNNYGYTF.

The chain links TRBV11-3 to TRBJ2-1; 10 nucleotides agree with TRBD2. The trim removed 5 bases at V and 6 bases at J, leaving 7 bases unmatched. CDR1 is SGHNT and CDR2 is YENEEA in the germline V gene. The CDR3 runs 15 residues. This CDR3 is CASSKTSGNVNEQFF. The CDR3 DNA follows: TGTGCCAGCAGCAAAACTAGCGGGAACGTCAATGAGCAGTTCTTC.

The CDR3 reads CASSEREGVTEAFF. CDR3 DNA sequence: TGTGCCAGCAGTGAAAGGGAGGGGGTCACTGAAGCTTTCTTT. The chain links TRBV6-1 to TRBJ1-1, with D perhaps TRBD1 (6 bases). Trimming cost V 2 bases and J 4 bases, with 11 bases left between them. The germline V gene has CDR1 MNHNS and CDR2 SASEGT. The CDR3 contains 14 residues.

The V and J genes are TRBV7-2 and TRBJ2-5; 7 bases are shared with TRBD1. The V gene end was trimmed by 5 bases and the J gene end by 0 bases; junction bases not matched to a gene: 6. Germline CDR1 SGHTA, CDR2 FQGNSA. The CDR3 totals 15 residues. The CDR3 spells CASSQQTGNQETQYF. The CDR3 DNA reads TGTGCCAGCAGCCAGCAGACAGGGAACCAAGAGACCCAGTACTTC.

The CDR3 sequence is CASSRGQVNTEAFF. CDR3 coding DNA: TGCGCCAGCAGCCGGGGACAGGTGAACACTGAAGCTTTCTTT. V is TRBV5-1 and J is TRBJ1-1, with TRBD1 matching 8 bases. CDR3 length equals 14 residues. The germline CDR1 and CDR2 sequences are SGHRS and YFSETQ. V dropped 4 bases and J dropped 0; count of bases not matched to a gene: 2.

The chain is built from TRBV19 and TRBJ1-5; 7 nucleotides line up with TRBD1. CDR1 is LNHDA, CDR2 SQIVND, per germline (reference sequence). The CDR3 loop spans 18 amino acids. The junction had 17 bases not matched to a gene; V was cut back by 5 bases and J by 4 bases. The CDR3 bases are TGTGCCAGTAGTGATGGGACAGCTGGGACCCGAAGTAATCAGCCCCAGCATTTT. It specifies CASSDGTAGTRSNQPQHF.

The sample holds many counts of this clone. The chain uses TRBV19 and TRBJ1-4, with D possibly TRBD1 on 6 matching bases. V lost 5 bases and J 2 bases, leaving 9 bases between the germline ends. Per the germline V gene, CDR1 is LNHDA and CDR2 is SQIVND (reference sequence). The CDR3 is 14 residues long. CDR3 amino acids: CASSETGTNEKLFF. The CDR3 nucleotides read TGTGCCAGTAGTGAAACAGGGACTAATGAAAAACTGTTTTTT.

The chain links TRBV27 to TRBJ1-1; D is possibly TRBD1 (5 bases). This CDR3 has 12 residues. Germline V lookup: CDR1 MNHEY, CDR2 SMNVEV (reference sequence). Trimming took off 3 bases at V and 8 bases at J, with 10 bases between the two ends. As DNA, the CDR3 is TGTGCCAGCAGTTTCGGCGACAGCGAAGCTTTCTTT. This sequence encodes CASSFGDSEAFF.

This chain uses TRBV30 with TRBJ1-2; D remains unclear. The germline gives CDR1 GTSNPN, CDR2 SVGIG (reference sequence). This CDR3 has 14 amino acids. Trimming removed 1 base at V and 4 bases at J, with 13 bases between. CDR3 amino acids: CAWSGGSGVYGYTF. As DNA, the CDR3 is TGTGCCTGGAGTGGAGGGAGCGGGGTCTATGGCTACACCTTC.

The chain employs TRBV11-2 and TRBJ1-3; no reliable D call. V lost 5 bases, J lost 0 bases, and 8 bases lay in between. CDR3 length equals 14 residues. The germline CDR1 and CDR2 sequences are SGHAT and FQNNGV. The chain's CDR3 is CASSPVSSGNTIYF. CDR3 sequence (DNA): TGTGCCAGCAGCCCGGTGAGCTCTGGAAACACCATATATTTT.

The chain has TRBV20-1 and TRBJ2-2, with a weak D call TRBD2 (5 bases). CDR1 is DFQATT and CDR2 is SNEGSKA in the germline V gene (reference sequence). Trimming pared 3 bases from V and 6 bases from J, leaving 17 bases between. The CDR3 has 15 amino acids. CDR3 protein: CSASKQAVGPGELFF. The CDR3 DNA sequence: TGCAGTGCTAGTAAACAAGCGGTTGGCCCCGGGGAGCTGTTTTTT.

About this clone itself: Other DNA sequences in this specimen translate into the identical CDR3. V usage is TRBV5-1 and J usage is TRBJ2-1; 10 bases align to TRBD2. Germline V gives CDR1 SGHRS, CDR2 YFSETQ. V shed 1 base and J 6 bases; nucleotides not matched to a gene: 4. The CDR3 spans 15 residues. This CDR3 reads CASSLKLAGANEQFF. The CDR3 DNA reads TGCGCCAGCAGCTTGAAGCTAGCGGGAGCCAATGAGCAGTTCTTC.

This clone was recorded once. This chain uses TRBV7-2 with TRBJ2-5, with TRBD2 matching 11 bases. The CDR3 is made up of 15 amino acids. The V and J ends lost 7 bases and 5 bases, in that order; junction bases with no gene match: 9. Germline-derived CDR1 and CDR2 are SGHTA and FQGNSA. The CDR3 reads CASTQSSGRLETQYF. The DNA of the CDR3 is TGTGCCAGCACCCAATCTAGCGGGAGGTTGGAGACCCAGTACTTC.

In regard to this clone: This CDR3 is also generated by other DNA sequences in the sample. This rearrangement joins TRBV6-5 to TRBJ1-3; TRBD1 matches at 9 bases. CDR3 length: 14 residues. With 4 bases clipped from V and 2 bases from J, the junction kept 0 bases outside the gene matches. Looked up from germline, CDR1 is MNHEY and CDR2 is SVGAGI. The CDR3: CASSWTGAGNTIYF. The CDR3 DNA reads TGTGCCAGCAGTTGGACAGGGGCTGGAAACACCATATATTTT.

In its sample, this clone was seen once. The chain is built from TRBV19 and TRBJ2-5; D remains ambiguous. From germline, CDR1 is LNHDA and CDR2 SQIVND (reference sequence). The CDR3 has 15 residues. The germline V and J ends were trimmed by 4 bases and 2 bases, with 14 bases remaining between them. CDR3 bases: TGTGCCAGTAGTAGTTCACTAACCCTTCAAGAGACCCAGTACTTC. This translates into CASSSSLTLQETQYF. The full variable domain, with the rest looked up from reference TRBV19 and TRBJ2-5, is DGGITQSPKYLFRKEGQNVTLSCEQNLNHDAMYWYRQDPGQGLRLIYYSQIVNDFQKGDIAEGYSVSREKKESFPLTVTSAQKNPTAFYLCASSSSLTLQETQYFGPGTRLLVL.

The chain couples TRBV4-2 to TRBJ2-2; 12 positions match TRBD2. CDR3 size: 15 residues. Germline lookup yields CDR1 LGHNA and CDR2 YNFKEQ. After removal of 4 bases from V and 3 bases from J, the junction contained 0 bases not matched to a gene. CDR3 DNA: TGTGCCAGCAGCCGACTAGCGGGAGACACCGGGGAGCTGTTTTTT. This translates into CASSRLAGDTGELFF.